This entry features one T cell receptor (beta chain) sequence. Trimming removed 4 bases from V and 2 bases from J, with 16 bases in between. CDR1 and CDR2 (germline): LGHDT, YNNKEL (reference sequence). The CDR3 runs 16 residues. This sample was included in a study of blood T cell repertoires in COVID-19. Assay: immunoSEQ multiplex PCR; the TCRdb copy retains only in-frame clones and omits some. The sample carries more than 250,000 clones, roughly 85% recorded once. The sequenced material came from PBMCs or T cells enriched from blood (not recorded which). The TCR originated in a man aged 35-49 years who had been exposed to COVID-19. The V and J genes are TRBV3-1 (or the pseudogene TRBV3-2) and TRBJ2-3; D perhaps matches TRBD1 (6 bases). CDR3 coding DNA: TGTGCCAGCAGCCTTAGATCAGACAGGAACACAGATACGCAGTATTTT. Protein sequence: CASSLRSDRNTDTQYF.